This T cell receptor (beta chain) is drawn from a study of beta chain features in type 1 diabetes. As regards this clone: Its specificity is unknown.

All of the isolated RNA was reverse transcribed, so expressed TCRB transcripts were sequenced. Generated by immunoSEQ multiplex PCR, the TCRdb table keeps only in-frame clones and is missing some. This table holds about 700,000 clones, around an eighth found once. Study conclusions and caveats: Compared to healthy donors, patients appeared to have naive, central memory and Treg TCRB repertoires that were more alike. Shorter templates might be favored by PCR, and equally so in patients and in controls. Shortening of TCRB CDR3s, moderate but significant, appeared in all four CD4+ subsets of Type 1 diabetes patients.

A sort by CD45RO/CCR7/CD25/CD127/CD95/CD27 yielded CD4+ naive, central memory, regulatory and stem cell-like memory cells. Trimming left V 1 base short and J 4 bases short, with 22 bases between. The V gene's germline CDR1 is LGHNT and CDR2 FRNRAP. This CDR3 spans 18 amino acids. What was sequenced was naive CD4+ T cells from blood. This chain connects TRBV12-5 to TRBJ2-5; a possible D gene is TRBD2 (6 bases). The clonotype originates from a man aged 18 to 35 with type 1 diabetes. DNA of the CDR3: TGTGCTAGTGGTTTGGGGAACCGGGACTCTAGTTCCCGAGAGACCCAGTACTTC. Protein: CASGLGNRDSSSRETQYF.